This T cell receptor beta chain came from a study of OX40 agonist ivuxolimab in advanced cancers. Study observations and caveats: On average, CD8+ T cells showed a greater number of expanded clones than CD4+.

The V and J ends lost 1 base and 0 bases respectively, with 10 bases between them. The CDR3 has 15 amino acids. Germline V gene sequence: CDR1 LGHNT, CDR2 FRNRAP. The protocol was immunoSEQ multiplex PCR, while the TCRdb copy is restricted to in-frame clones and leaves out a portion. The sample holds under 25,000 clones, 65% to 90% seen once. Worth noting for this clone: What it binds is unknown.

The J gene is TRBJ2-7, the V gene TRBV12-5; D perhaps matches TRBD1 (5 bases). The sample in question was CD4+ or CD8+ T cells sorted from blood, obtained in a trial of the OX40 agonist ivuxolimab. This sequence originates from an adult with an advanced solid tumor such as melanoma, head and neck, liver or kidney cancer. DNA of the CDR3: TGTGCTAGTGGTTTGGCAGGGTCCCCCTCCTACGAGCAGTACTTC. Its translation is CASGLAGSPSYEQYF.